Sequencing of this T cell receptor (beta chain) was carried out in a study of T cells in Graves' hyperthyroidism and ophthalmopathy. Of note for this clonotype: Its antigen is still unknown.

Germline V gene sequence: CDR1 DFQATT, CDR2 SNEGSKA (reference sequence). The CDR3 loop spans 14 amino acids. Trimming at V came to 5 bases and at J to 8 bases, leaving 8 bases not matched to a gene. The study based diagnoses on clinical symptoms, serum thyroxine and TRAb, thyroid ultrasound and orbital computed tomography. Study-level results: Among clonotypes expanded in thyroid above 0.001, most were also found in blood. It was a median roughly six months before onset that the model predicted ophthalmopathy.

RNA transcripts gave rise to amplified TCR beta CDR3 regions. HTBI primers were the set used in a first-round RT-PCR of the TCR CDR3. TCRdb analysed the multiplex PCR reads with MiXCR anew, one entry per CDR3 protein. The data contain some 770,000 distinct CDR3 sequences, about 16% of them singletons. This chain links TRBV20-1 with TRBJ2-4; TRBD2 matches 11 bases. Sequencing was performed on blood. This TCR came from a man between 18 and 35 years old with Graves' hyperthyroidism. CDR3 amino acids: CSAVAGGREYIQYF. Written as DNA, the CDR3 is TGCAGTGCTGTAGCGGGAGGGCGAGAATACATTCAGTACTTC.